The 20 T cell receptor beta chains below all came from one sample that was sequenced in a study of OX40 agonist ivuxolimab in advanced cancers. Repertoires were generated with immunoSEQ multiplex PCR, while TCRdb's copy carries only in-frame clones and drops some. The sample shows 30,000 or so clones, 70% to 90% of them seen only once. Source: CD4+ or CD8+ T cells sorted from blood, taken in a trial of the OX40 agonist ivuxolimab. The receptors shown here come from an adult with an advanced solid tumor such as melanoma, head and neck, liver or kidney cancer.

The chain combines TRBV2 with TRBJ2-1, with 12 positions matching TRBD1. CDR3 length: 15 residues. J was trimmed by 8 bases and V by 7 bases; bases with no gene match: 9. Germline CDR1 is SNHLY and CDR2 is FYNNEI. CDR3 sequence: CASNGDRGLFDEQFF. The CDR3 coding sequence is TGTGCCAGCAATGGGGACAGGGGGCTTTTTGATGAGCAGTTCTTC.

CDR3 nucleotide sequence: TGTGCCAGCAGCTTCGGGACAGGATATTACGAGCAGTACTTC. It specifies CASSFGTGYYEQYF. The chain is built from TRBV11-2 and TRBJ2-7; 8 bases map to TRBD1. Germline-derived CDR1 and CDR2 are SGHAT and FQNNGV. This CDR3 is 14 amino acids long. J lost 4 bases, V lost 3 bases, and 5 bases had no gene match.

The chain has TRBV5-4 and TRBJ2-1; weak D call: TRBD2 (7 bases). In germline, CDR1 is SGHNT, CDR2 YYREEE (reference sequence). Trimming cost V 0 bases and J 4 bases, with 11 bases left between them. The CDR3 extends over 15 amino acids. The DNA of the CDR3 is TGTGCCAGCAGCTTGGGGGGGGGCCGGTACAATGAGCAGTTCTTC. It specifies CASSLGGGRYNEQFF.

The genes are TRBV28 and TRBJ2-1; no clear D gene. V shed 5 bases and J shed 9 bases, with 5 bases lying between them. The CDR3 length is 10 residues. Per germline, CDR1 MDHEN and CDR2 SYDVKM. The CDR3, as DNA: TGTGCCAGCAGTAGTAGTGAGCAGTTCTTC. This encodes CASSSSEQFF. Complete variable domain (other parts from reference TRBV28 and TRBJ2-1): DVKVTQSSRYLVKRTGEKVFLECVQDMDHENMFWYRQDPGLGLRLIYFSYDVKMKEKGDIPEGYSVSREKKERFSLILESASTNQTSMYLCASSSSEQFFGPGTRLTVL.

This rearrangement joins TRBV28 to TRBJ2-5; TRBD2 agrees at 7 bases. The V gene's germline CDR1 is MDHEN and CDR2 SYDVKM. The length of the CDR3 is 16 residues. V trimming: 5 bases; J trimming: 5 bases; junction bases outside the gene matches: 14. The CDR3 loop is CASSAMQGGADETQYF. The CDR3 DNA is TGTGCCAGCAGTGCTATGCAGGGAGGGGCGGACGAGACCCAGTACTTC.

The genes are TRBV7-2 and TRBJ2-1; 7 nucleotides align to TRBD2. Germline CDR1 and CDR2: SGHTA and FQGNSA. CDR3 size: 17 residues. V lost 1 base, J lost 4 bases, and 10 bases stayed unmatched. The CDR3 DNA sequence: TGTGCCAGCAGCTTAGAAGCCCTAGCGGCCTATTACAATGAGCAGTTCTTC. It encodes CASSLEALAAYYNEQFF.

CDR3 DNA sequence: TGTGCCAGCAGCTCCCCCCTTGAAAGACAGGGGGACTACGAGCAGTACTTC. It translates to CASSSPLERQGDYEQYF. The chain couples TRBV12-1 to TRBJ2-7; the table's D call, TRBD1, was not checked against the DNA. TRBV12-1 is shown as a pseudogene. The CDR3 loop spans 17 amino acids.

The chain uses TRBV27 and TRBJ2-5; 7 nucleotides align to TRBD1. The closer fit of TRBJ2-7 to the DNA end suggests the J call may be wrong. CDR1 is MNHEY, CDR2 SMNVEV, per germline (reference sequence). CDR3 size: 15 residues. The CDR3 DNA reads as TGTGCCAGCAGTTCCGGACAGGCCAGCTCCTACGAGCAGTACTTC. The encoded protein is CASSSGQASSYEQYF.

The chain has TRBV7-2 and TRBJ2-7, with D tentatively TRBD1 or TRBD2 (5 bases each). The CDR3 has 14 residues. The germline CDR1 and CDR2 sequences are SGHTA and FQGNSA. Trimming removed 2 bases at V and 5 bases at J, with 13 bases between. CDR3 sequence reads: CASSLTGAVNEQYF. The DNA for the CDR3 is TGTGCCAGCAGCTTAACCGGGGCTGTGAACGAGCAGTACTTC.

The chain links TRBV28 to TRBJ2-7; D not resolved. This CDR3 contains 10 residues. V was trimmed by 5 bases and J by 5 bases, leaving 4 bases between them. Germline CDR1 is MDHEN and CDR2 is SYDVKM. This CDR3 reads CASSLHEQYF. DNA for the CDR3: TGTGCCAGCAGTCTACACGAGCAGTACTTC.

CDR3 bases: TGTGCCAGCAGCTTAGTCGGGCAGGGACAGCAGTTCTTC. Its protein product is CASSLVGQGQQFF. The chain is built from TRBV7-2 and TRBJ2-1; D might be TRBD1 or TRBD2, each matching 5 bases. V was trimmed by 1 base and J by 11 bases, leaving 12 bases between them. This CDR3 is built from 13 residues. Germline CDR1 is SGHTA and CDR2 is FQGNSA. Complete variable domain (other parts from reference TRBV7-2 and TRBJ2-1): GAGVSQSPSNKVTEKGKDVELRCDPISGHTALYWYRQSLGQGLEFLIYFQGNSAPDKSGLPSDRFSAERTGGSVSTLTIQRTQQEDSAVYLCASSLVGQGQQFFGPGTRLTVL.

CDR3 bases: TGTGCCAGCAGCCCTCCGGGACTAGCGGGGGAATTCTGGGAGAATGAGCAGTTCTTC. This codes for CASSPPGLAGEFWENEQFF. V is TRBV13 and J is TRBJ2-1, with 14 bases lining up with TRBD2. From germline, CDR1 is PRHDT and CDR2 FYEKMQ (reference sequence). The CDR3 contains 19 residues. Trimming removed 5 bases from V and 7 bases from J; junction bases left unmatched: 16.

CDR3: CASSFWGDTEAFF. DNA for the CDR3: TGTGCCAGCAGTTTTTGGGGGGACACTGAAGCTTTCTTT. The genes are TRBV28 and TRBJ1-1, with D perhaps matching TRBD1 (5 bases). CDR1 MDHEN and CDR2 SYDVKM come from the germline V gene. The CDR3 is 13 amino acids. V lost 3 bases to trimming and J lost 3 bases, with 8 bases between them.

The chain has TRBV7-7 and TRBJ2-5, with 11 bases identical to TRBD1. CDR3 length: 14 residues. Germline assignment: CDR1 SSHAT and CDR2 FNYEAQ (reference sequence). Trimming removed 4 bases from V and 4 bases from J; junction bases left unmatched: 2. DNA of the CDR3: TGTGCCAGCAGCTCCGGACAGGGGGCAGAGACCCAGTACTTC. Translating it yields CASSSGQGAETQYF.

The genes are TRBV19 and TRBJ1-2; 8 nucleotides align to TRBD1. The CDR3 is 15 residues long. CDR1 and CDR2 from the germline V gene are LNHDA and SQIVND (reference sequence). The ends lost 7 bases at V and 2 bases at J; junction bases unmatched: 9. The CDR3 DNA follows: TGTGCCAGTACCGTCTGGCAGGGGGCAAACTATGGCTACACCTTC. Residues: CASTVWQGANYGYTF.

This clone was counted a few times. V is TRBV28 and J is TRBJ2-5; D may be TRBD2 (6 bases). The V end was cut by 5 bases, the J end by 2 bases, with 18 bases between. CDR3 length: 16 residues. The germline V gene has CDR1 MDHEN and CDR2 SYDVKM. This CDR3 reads CASSLLLLAAQETQYF. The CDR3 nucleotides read TGTGCCAGCAGTCTCCTACTCTTAGCGGCGCAAGAGACCCAGTACTTC.

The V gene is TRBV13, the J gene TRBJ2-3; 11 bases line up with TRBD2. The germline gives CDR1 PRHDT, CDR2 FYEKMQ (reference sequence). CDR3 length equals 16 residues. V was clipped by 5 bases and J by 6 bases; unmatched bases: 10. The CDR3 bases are TGTGCCAGCAGCACTCGACTAGCGGGGTACGGTGATACGCAGTATTTT. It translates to CASSTRLAGYGDTQYF.

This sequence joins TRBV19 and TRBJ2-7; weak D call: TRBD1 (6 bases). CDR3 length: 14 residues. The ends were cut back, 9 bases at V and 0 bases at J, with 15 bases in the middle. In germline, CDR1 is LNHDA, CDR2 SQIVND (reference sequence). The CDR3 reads CARECSGDSYEQYF. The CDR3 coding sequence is TGTGCCAGGGAGTGCTCAGGGGACTCCTACGAGCAGTACTTC.

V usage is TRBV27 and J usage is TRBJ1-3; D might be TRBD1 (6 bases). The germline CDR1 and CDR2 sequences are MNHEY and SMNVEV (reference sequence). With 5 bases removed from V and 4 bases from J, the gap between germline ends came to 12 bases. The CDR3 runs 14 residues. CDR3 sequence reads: CASSLQGWGNTIYF. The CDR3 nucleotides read TGTGCCAGCAGTCTACAGGGCTGGGGAAACACCATATATTTT.

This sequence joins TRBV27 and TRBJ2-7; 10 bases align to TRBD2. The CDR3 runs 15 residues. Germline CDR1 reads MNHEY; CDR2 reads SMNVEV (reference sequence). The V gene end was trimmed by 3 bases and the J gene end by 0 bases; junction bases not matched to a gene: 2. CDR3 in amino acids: CASSFGLAASYEQYF. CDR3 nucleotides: TGTGCCAGCAGTTTCGGACTAGCGGCCTCCTACGAGCAGTACTTC.